These T cell receptor beta chains were read from a single sample in a study of OX40 agonist ivuxolimab in advanced cancers. Data came from immunoSEQ multiplex PCR; TCRdb stores just in-frame clones and leaves some out. The sample includes 65,000 or so clones, 90% to 95% seen only once; the top ten take around 15%. This specimen consisted of CD4+ or CD8+ T cells sorted from blood, obtained in a trial of the OX40 agonist ivuxolimab. The source is an adult with an advanced solid tumor such as melanoma, head and neck, liver or kidney cancer. Both conserved end residues are part of each CDR3. Fields, in order: J gene, D gene, clone size, V gene, CDR3 protein, CDR3 DNA. D genes are given only for firm matches. Some rows mark clone size as missing; the rest say once, few, many or name a class of expanded clone.

TRBJ2-1 | - | - | TRBV4-2 | CASSQEGGLSYNEQFF | TGTGCCAGCAGCCAAGAGGGGGGACTCTCCTACAATGAGCAGTTCTTC
TRBJ2-2 | - | - | TRBV9 | CASSVDGGMNTGELFF | TGTGCCAGCAGCGTAGACGGAGGGATGAACACCGGGGAGCTGTTTTTT
TRBJ1-2 | - | - | TRBV7-9 | CASSLDLTWDDYGYTF | TGTGCCAGCAGCTTAGATTTGACTTGGGATGACTATGGCTACACCTTC
TRBJ2-1 | TRBD1 | - | TRBV7-9 | CASSYPGQGHSYNEQFF | TGTGCCAGCAGCTATCCGGGACAGGGACATTCCTACAATGAGCAGTTCTTC
TRBJ1-1 | - | - | TRBV5-6 | CASSLGGVNTEAFF | TGTGCCAGCAGCTTAGGAGGGGTTAACACTGAAGCTTTCTTT
TRBJ2-7 | TRBD1 | - | TRBV2 | CASRDRGPVREQYF | TGTGCCAGCAGGGACAGGGGGCCTGTTCGCGAGCAGTACTTC
TRBJ2-7 | - | - | TRBV7-9 | CASSLVGLPYF | TGTGCCAGCAGCTTAGTTGGTCTACCGTACTTC
TRBJ2-2 | TRBD2 | - | TRBV7-7 | CASSLYPRLAENTGELFF | TGTGCCAGCAGCTTATATCCCCGACTAGCGGAGAACACCGGGGAGCTGTTTTTT
TRBJ2-4 | - | - | TRBV4-1 | CASSHPLILAKNIQYF | TGCGCCAGCAGCCACCCTCTCATACTAGCCAAAAACATTCAGTACTTC
TRBJ2-5 | - | - | TRBV4-1 | CASSQETQYF | TGCGCCAGCAGCCAAGAGACCCAGTACTTC
TRBJ1-1 | - | - | TRBV5-6 | CASSLEPTGNTEAFF | TGTGCCAGCAGCTTGGAGCCCACGGGAAACACTGAAGCTTTCTTT
TRBJ2-3 | - | - | TRBV29-1 | CSVEGTPAPDTQYF | TGCAGCGTTGAGGGGACTCCGGCCCCAGATACGCAGTATTTT
TRBJ2-7 | - | - | TRBV5-1 | CASSVTPYEQYF | TGCGCCAGCAGTGTGACTCCGTACGAGCAGTACTTC
TRBJ2-7 | TRBD1 | - | TRBV9 | CASSATGASYEQYF | TGTGCCAGCAGCGCGACAGGGGCCTCCTACGAGCAGTACTTC
TRBJ1-5 | - | - | TRBV19 | CASHWGGGQPQHF | TGTGCCAGCCATTGGGGTGGTGGTCAGCCCCAGCATTTT
TRBJ2-3 | - | - | TRBV25-1 | CASSESLADTQYF | TGTGCCAGCAGTGAATCTCTAGCAGATACGCAGTATTTT
TRBJ1-2 | TRBD1 | - | TRBV5-5 | CASSLGDSNYGYTF | TGTGCCAGCAGCTTGGGGGACAGTAACTATGGCTACACCTTC
TRBJ1-2 | TRBD1 | - | TRBV27 | CASSSTGAYGYTF | TGTGCCAGCAGTTCGACAGGGGCTTATGGCTACACCTTC
TRBJ2-1 | - | - | TRBV11-2 | CASSLVLQGRKDEQFF | TGTGCCAGCAGCTTAGTACTGCAGGGAAGGAAAGATGAGCAGTTCTTC
TRBJ2-5 | TRBD2 | - | TRBV4-1 | CASSQLAGPRYETQYF | TGCGCCAGCAGCCAACTAGCGGGCCCAAGGTACGAGACCCAGTACTTC
TRBJ2-3 | TRBD2 | - | TRBV7-9 | CASSLGTSGADTQYF | TGTGCCAGCAGCTTAGGGACTAGCGGGGCAGATACGCAGTATTTT
TRBJ2-3 | - | - | TRBV19 | CASTLGSTDTQYF | TGTGCCAGTACCCTTGGTAGCACAGATACGCAGTATTTT
TRBJ2-1 | - | - | TRBV14 | CASSQVGGNEQFF | TGTGCCAGCAGCCAAGTAGGGGGCAATGAGCAGTTCTTC
TRBJ2-1 | - | - | TRBV27 | CASSLSNYPGEQFF | TGTGCCAGCAGTTTATCAAACTACCCAGGTGAGCAGTTCTTC
TRBJ2-7 | TRBD1 | - | TRBV7-2 | CASSLPPGQGFTYEQYF | TGTGCCAGCAGCCTACCTCCGGGACAGGGTTTCACCTACGAGCAGTACTTC
TRBJ2-3 | - | - | TRBV29-1 | CSVEGVDYLTDTQYF | TGCAGCGTTGAAGGGGTCGACTACCTCACAGATACGCAGTATTTT
TRBJ1-4 | TRBD1 | - | TRBV5-1 | CASSSGTGEPQKLFF | TGCGCCAGCAGCTCCGGGACAGGGGAACCCCAAAAACTGTTTTTT
TRBJ1-5 | - | once | TRBV21-1 | CASSKCGRSAPPPYSNQPQHF | TGTGCCAGCAGCAAATGCGGGAGGTCGGCCCCCCCGCCTTATAGCAATCAGCCCCAGCATTTT
TRBJ2-7 | TRBD2 | - | TRBV7-9 | CASSLVLAGPTYEQYF | TGTGCCAGCAGCTTAGTACTAGCGGGGCCGACCTACGAGCAGTACTTC
TRBJ1-2 | - | - | TRBV6-5 | CASRAGTTNYGYTF | TGTGCCAGCAGAGCCGGGACCACTAACTATGGCTACACCTTC
TRBJ2-7 | - | - | TRBV25-1 | CASSLSYEQYF | TGTGCCAGCAGCCTCAGCTACGAGCAGTACTTC
TRBJ2-7 | TRBD1 | - | TRBV7-9 | CASSTGQTYEQYF | TGTGCCAGCAGCACGGGACAGACCTACGAGCAGTACTTC
TRBJ2-7 | - | - | TRBV5-1 | CASSSPYADEVHEQYF | TGCGCCAGCAGCTCCCCCTACGCGGACGAGGTCCACGAGCAGTACTTC
TRBJ1-4 | - | - | TRBV7-9 | CASSLARGGQGNEKLFF | TGTGCCAGCAGCTTAGCGCGAGGGGGGCAGGGGAATGAAAAACTGTTTTTT
TRBJ2-7 | TRBD1 | - | TRBV14 | CASSRETGFGGSGQYF | TGTGCCAGCAGCCGGGAGACAGGGTTTGGGGGATCTGGGCAGTACTTC
TRBJ2-7 | - | - | TRBV2 | CASSVEASELYEQYF | TGTGCCAGCAGTGTAGAGGCTAGCGAACTCTACGAGCAGTACTTC
TRBJ1-2 | - | - | TRBV27 | CASSSRGHYGYTF | TGTGCCAGCAGTAGCCGGGGGCACTATGGCTACACCTTC
TRBJ2-1 | - | once | TRBV25-1 | CASSGNEQFF | TGTGCCAGCAGTGGCAATGAGCAGTTCTTC
TRBJ1-1 | - | - | TRBV6-6 | CASSSTLSAEAFF | TGTGCCAGCAGTTCCACACTTTCCGCTGAAGCTTTCTTT
TRBJ2-5 | TRBD2 | - | TRBV4-1 | CASSQDKLAGPQETQYF | TGCGCCAGCAGCCAAGATAAGCTAGCGGGGCCCCAAGAGACCCAGTACTTC
TRBJ2-7 | TRBD2 | - | TRBV15 | CATSSTGGGGSYEQYF | TGTGCCACCAGCTCTACGGGTGGCGGGGGCTCCTACGAGCAGTACTTC
TRBJ2-2 | TRBD1 | - | TRBV2 | CASLSTGGEPTGELFF | TGTGCCAGCCTCTCGACAGGGGGTGAGCCGACCGGGGAGCTGTTTTTT
TRBJ2-1 | - | - | TRBV7-6 | CASGGAYNEQFF | TGTGCCAGCGGGGGGGCGTACAATGAGCAGTTCTTC
TRBJ2-1 | TRBD2 | - | TRBV19 | CASSIGAGGSYNEQFF | TGTGCCAGTAGTATCGGAGCGGGGGGGTCCTACAATGAGCAGTTCTTC
TRBJ1-3 | TRBD1 | - | TRBV27 | CASSLKGAWGNTIYF | TGTGCCAGCAGTCTGAAGGGGGCGTGGGGAAACACCATATATTTT